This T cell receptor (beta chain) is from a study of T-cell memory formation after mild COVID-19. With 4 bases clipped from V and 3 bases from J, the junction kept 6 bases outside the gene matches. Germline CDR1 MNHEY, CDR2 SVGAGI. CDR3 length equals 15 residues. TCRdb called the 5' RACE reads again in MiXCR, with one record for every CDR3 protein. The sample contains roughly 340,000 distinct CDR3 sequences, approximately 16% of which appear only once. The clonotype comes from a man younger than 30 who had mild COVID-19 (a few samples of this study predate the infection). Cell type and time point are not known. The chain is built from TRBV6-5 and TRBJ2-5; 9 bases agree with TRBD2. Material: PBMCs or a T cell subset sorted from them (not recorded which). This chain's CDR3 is CASSSSGGREETQYF. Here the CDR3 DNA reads TGTGCCAGCAGTTCCAGCGGGGGGAGGGAAGAGACCCAGTACTTC.